A single sample is the source of the 17 T cell receptor beta chains below, sequenced in a study of blood T cell repertoires in COVID-19 (dated by TCRdb to between 2020 and 2021). Libraries came from the immunoSEQ multiplex PCR assay. TCRdb holds this immuneACCESS table with in-frame rearrangements only. Some clones are missing; in checked studies, unresolved V genes explain under half, and the rest has no known cause. The sample table contains about 180,000 clones; only one count was recorded for 70% to 90% of them. The ten largest clones represent 2% to 3% of the sample. Sequencing input: peripheral blood. These TCRs come from a man aged 35 to 55 with active or convalescent COVID-19.

This clone has only one observation. The V and J genes are TRBV7-9 and TRBJ1-4; 10 nucleotides match TRBD1. Per germline, CDR1 SEHNR and CDR2 FQNEAQ (reference sequence). This CDR3 is 15 amino acids long. Unmatched junction bases numbered 5, after V lost 2 bases and J lost 8 bases. CDR3 DNA sequence: TGTGCCAGCAGCTTAACGGGACAGGGGATCGAAAAACTGTTTTTT. Amino acids: CASSLTGQGIEKLFF.

This chain links TRBV4-1 with TRBJ1-1; 7 bases map to TRBD1. V gave up 1 base and J gave up 4 bases; unmatched junction bases: 12. CDR3 length equals 17 residues. The germline CDR1 and CDR2 sequences are MGHRA and YSYEKL. The CDR3 nucleotides are TGCGCCAGCAGCCAAGTAGGACAGGCCTTTACACGCACTGAAGCTTTCTTT. It encodes CASSQVGQAFTRTEAFF.

The chain couples TRBV5-1 to TRBJ1-2, with D perhaps matching TRBD1 (6 bases). The CDR3 has 15 amino acids. Between the trimmed V and J ends, which lost 3 bases and 2 bases, there was a span of 14 bases. Germline values: CDR1 SGHRS, CDR2 YFSETQ. In DNA, the CDR3 is TGCGCCAGCAGCTCGGATCCCCAGGGGAACTATGGCTACACCTTC. Translated, it gives CASSSDPQGNYGYTF.

The chain has TRBV6-5 and TRBJ1-2; 7 positions match TRBD1. The ends lost 7 bases at V and 2 bases at J; junction bases unmatched: 4. The CDR3 has 13 residues. From germline, CDR1 is MNHEY and CDR2 SVGAGI. As DNA, the CDR3 is TGTGCCAGCAAATCGACAGGGAACTATGGCTACACCTTC. Translation gives CASKSTGNYGYTF.

This clone appeared once. V and J are TRBV3-1 (or the pseudogene TRBV3-2) and TRBJ1-5; 8 bases are a match to TRBD1. This CDR3 is 14 amino acids long. The J segment lost 10 bases and the V segment lost 4 bases, leaving 9 bases of the junction unmatched. Germline assignment: CDR1 LGHDT and CDR2 YNNKEL (reference sequence). The CDR3 coding sequence is TGTGCCAGCAGCCGGGGACAGGTCCGGGGACCCCAGCATTTT. It translates to CASSRGQVRGPQHF.

This clone was counted a few times. The gene calls are TRBV11-2 and TRBJ1-1; TRBD1 might be the D (6 bases). The CDR3 has 14 amino acids. V was pared by 4 bases and J by 4 bases, with 13 bases between. Germline lookup yields CDR1 SGHAT and CDR2 FQNNGV. This CDR3 reads CASSSLQGGTEAFF. The DNA for the CDR3 is TGTGCCAGCAGCTCATTACAAGGGGGCACTGAAGCTTTCTTT.

The chain combines TRBV7-9 with TRBJ1-1; D remains unclear. The V end lost 2 bases, the J end lost 3 bases, and 7 bases lay between the germline ends. The CDR3 length is 13 residues. Germline CDR1 SEHNR, CDR2 FQNEAQ (reference sequence). CDR3: CASSLPVDTEAFF. The CDR3 bases are TGTGCCAGCAGCTTACCGGTGGACACTGAAGCTTTCTTT. Drawing the rest from reference TRBV7-9 and TRBJ1-1, the complete variable domain is DTGVSQNPRHKITKRGQNVTFRCDPISEHNRLYWYRQTLGQGPEFLTYFQNEAQLEKSRLLSDRFSAERPKGSFSTLEIQRTEQGDSAMYLCASSLPVDTEAFFGQGTRLTVV.

V and J are TRBV7-2 and TRBJ1-2, with 7 nucleotides matching TRBD1. In germline, CDR1 is SGHTA, CDR2 FQGNSA. With 1 base clipped from V and 8 bases from J, the junction kept 10 bases outside the gene matches. The CDR3 extends over 15 amino acids. The CDR3 region is CASSLERGQGIGYTF. The CDR3 DNA follows: TGTGCCAGCAGCTTAGAGAGGGGGCAAGGGATCGGCTACACCTTC. Based on the CDR3 plus reference TRBV7-2 and TRBJ1-2, the full variable domain is GAGVSQSPSNKVTEKGKDVELRCDPISGHTALYWYRQSLGQGLEFLIYFQGNSAPDKSGLPSDRFSAERTGGSVSTLTIQRTQQEDSAVYLCASSLERGQGIGYTFGSGTRLTVV.

This rearrangement joins TRBV6-2 or TRBV6-3 to TRBJ2-5, with D tentatively TRBD2 (5 bases). Germline V gene lookup returns CDR1 MNHEY and CDR2 SVGEGT. V gave up 2 bases and J gave up 7 bases, with 11 bases separating them. The CDR3 totals 13 residues. CDR3 nucleotides: TGTGCCAGCAGTTACCCGACGGAGGTGACCCAGTACTTC. Its translation: CASSYPTEVTQYF.

The chain recombines TRBV19 with TRBJ1-1, with 11 bases identical to TRBD1. Germline V gene sequence: CDR1 LNHDA, CDR2 SQIVND (reference sequence). CDR3 length: 16 amino acids. J gave up 0 bases and V 3 bases, and 3 bases lay outside the gene matches. CDR3 region: CASSIRTGGLNTEAFF. Written as DNA, the CDR3 is TGTGCCAGTAGTATCCGGACAGGGGGCCTGAACACTGAAGCTTTCTTT. The full variable domain, rest sourced from reference TRBV19 and TRBJ1-1, is DGGITQSPKYLFRKEGQNVTLSCEQNLNHDAMYWYRQDPGQGLRLIYYSQIVNDFQKGDIAEGYSVSREKKESFPLTVTSAQKNPTAFYLCASSIRTGGLNTEAFFGQGTRLTVV.

This clone was recorded a few times. The chain carries TRBV7-9 and TRBJ2-2; D is uncertain. Germline CDR1 reads SEHNR; CDR2 reads FQNEAQ (reference sequence). The germline V and J ends were trimmed by 8 bases and 7 bases, with 8 bases remaining between them. This CDR3 spans 11 amino acids. The CDR3 spells CASGRFGELFF. DNA of the CDR3: TGTGCCAGCGGCCGTTTCGGGGAGCTGTTTTTT. Combining the CDR3 with reference TRBV7-9 and TRBJ2-2 gives the whole variable domain DTGVSQNPRHKITKRGQNVTFRCDPISEHNRLYWYRQTLGQGPEFLTYFQNEAQLEKSRLLSDRFSAERPKGSFSTLEIQRTEQGDSAMYLCASGRFGELFFGEGSRLTVL.

The V call is TRBV6-5, the J call TRBJ1-6; 8 positions agree with TRBD1. From germline, CDR1 is MNHEY and CDR2 SVGAGI. V was pared by 6 bases and J by 10 bases, with 2 bases of the junction left unmatched. The CDR3 is 12 residues long. The CDR3 DNA reads TGTGCCAGCAGAGCAGGGGGCTCACCCCTCCACTTT. Protein sequence: CASRAGGSPLHF.

This rearrangement joins TRBV6-5 to TRBJ2-5; a weak D match, TRBD1 (5 bases). Germline-derived CDR1 and CDR2 are MNHEY and SVGAGI. The ends were cut back, 0 bases at V and 9 bases at J, with 8 bases in the middle. This CDR3 is 12 amino acids long. CDR3 nucleotide sequence: TGTGCCAGCAGTTACTCGTCAGGGTCCCAGTACTTC. Its protein product is CASSYSSGSQYF.

This chain uses TRBV5-4 with TRBJ1-3; 9 nucleotides match TRBD1. The germline V gene has CDR1 SGHNT and CDR2 YYREEE (reference sequence). This CDR3 is 15 amino acids long. J gave up 5 bases and V 4 bases, and 7 bases lay outside the gene matches. CDR3: CASSPGTGQRNTIYF. CDR3 nucleotide sequence: TGTGCCAGCAGCCCTGGGACAGGGCAAAGAAACACCATATATTTT.

The chain is built from TRBV28 and TRBJ2-7; perhaps TRBD1 as D (5 bases). CDR1 and CDR2 from the germline V gene are MDHEN and SYDVKM. Trimming removed 3 bases at V and 9 bases at J, with 12 bases between. This CDR3 comprises 12 residues. CDR3 sequence: CASSLVGQGQYF. The CDR3 DNA follows: TGTGCCAGCAGTTTGGTGGGCCAGGGGCAGTACTTC.

The chain joins TRBV6-2 or TRBV6-3 to TRBJ2-5, with 7 bases that match TRBD2. This CDR3 is built from 16 residues. V lost 4 bases, J lost 2 bases, and 10 bases stayed unmatched. Germline CDR1 and CDR2: MNHEY and SVGEGT. CDR3 DNA sequence: TGTGCCAGCAGTTTTCGACGGGGGGAGGGGCAAGAGACCCAGTACTTC. Translation gives CASSFRRGEGQETQYF.

The sample holds one count of this clone. The CDR3 DNA sequence: TGCGCCAGCAGTGAAGGCGGATTAAACTATGGCTACACCTTC. Encoded protein: CASSEGGLNYGYTF. The gene calls are TRBV10-2 and TRBJ1-2; D gene ambiguous. The CDR3 runs to 14 residues. Germline-derived CDR1 and CDR2 are WSHSY and SAAADI. Trimming pared 3 bases from V and 2 bases from J, leaving 10 bases between.